These T cell receptor beta chains were read from a single sample in a study of blood T cells in healthy people across ages. TCRdb processed the 5' RACE reads anew with MiXCR; each CDR3 protein has one entry. The data show about 1.6 million distinct CDR3 sequences, roughly 32% seen once. The sequenced sample consisted of blood. Receptor source: a woman in her 30s in good health. CDR3s leave out the opening cysteine and the closing phenylalanine or tryptophan.

>TRBV27|12|TRBJ1-5
ASSLVFWNQPQH
>TRBV30|13|TRBJ2-1
ARSRRGRGTNEQF
>TRBV12-5|16|TRBJ2-4
ASGSDRGNRNAKNIQY
>TRBV4-2|14|TRBJ2-3
ASSQLLAGGSDTQY
>TRBV21-1|14|TRBJ2-7
ASSKANPGQGYEQY
>TRBV29-1|14|TRBJ2-1
SVGALLGGGGDEQF
>TRBV10-3|13|TRBJ2-5
ATARGSGIQETQY
>TRBV7-3|16|TRBJ1-5
ASSSLYIGGGCNQPQH
>TRBV7-7|12|TRBJ2-5
ASSWDRYQETQY
>TRBV27|12|-
ASSRPGLDREQY
>TRBV7-9|13|TRBJ2-1
ASSPSGGARNEQF
>TRBV15|11|TRBJ2-1
ATSNSGGNEQF
>TRBV12-3/TRBV12-4|15|TRBJ2-6
ASSSETGNSGANVLT
>TRBV20-1|10|TRBJ2-7
SAGPGWYEQY
>TRBV30|10|-
AWSPRTYEQY
>TRBV24-1|13|TRBJ2-5
ATGRAGGPQETQY
>TRBV9|13|TRBJ2-6
ASSVRGSGANVLT
>TRBV20-1|15|TRBJ2-3
SARAGGLAGHTDTQY
>TRBV7-9|12|TRBJ1-4
ASSDGGSNEKLF
>TRBV20-1|10|TRBJ1-1
SARGVSTEAF
>TRBV27|12|TRBJ2-2
ASSLNRISGELF
>TRBV1|16|TRBJ2-5
TSSRDGPSDPEKETQY
>TRBV27|12|TRBJ1-1
ASSLLFTNTEAF
>TRBV27|13|TRBJ2-5
ASTISGTSKETQY
>TRBV7-9|13|TRBJ1-2
ASSFGTGFNYGYT
>TRBV12-3/TRBV12-4|12|TRBJ1-1
ASRTGPADTEAF
>TRBV6-2/TRBV6-3|11|TRBJ1-4
ASPRGQGEKLF
>TRBV13|14|TRBJ2-5
ASSLALAEGRGEQY
>TRBV2|13|TRBJ1-5
ASSVNKGGNQPQH
>TRBV6-1|15|TRBJ2-6
ASSVSGRGSGANVLT
>TRBV3-1|14|TRBJ2-6
ASSPDTSSGANVLT
>TRBV13|11|TRBJ2-7
ASSLQGGVEQY
>TRBV12-3/TRBV12-4|12|TRBJ2-5
ASSFGQAKETQY
>TRBV4-1|18|TRBJ1-5
ASSHHLGRGATFSNQPQH
>TRBV4-2|16|TRBJ2-1
ASSPNSRLAAGYNEQF
>TRBV28|13|TRBJ1-5
ASTESGPGNQPQH
>TRBV7-9|14|TRBJ2-5
ASSPTGGTYQETQY
>TRBV20-1|13|TRBJ1-1
SATTRGAENTEAF
>TRBV7-2|15|TRBJ2-3
ASSLIAGGASTDTQY
>TRBV27|10|TRBJ2-1
ASSKMYNEQF
>TRBV12-3/TRBV12-4|12|TRBJ2-1
ASRLPGGKDEQF
>TRBV12-3/TRBV12-4|13|TRBJ2-3
ASRPFESPAGTQY
>TRBV6-5|12|TRBJ2-5
ASRPIVGRETQY
>TRBV28|12|TRBJ1-4
ASSYAGPGEKLF
>TRBV9|12|TRBJ2-7
ASSGGLPPYEQY
>TRBV6-1|12|TRBJ2-7
ASRDTGGSYEQY
>TRBV3-1|13|TRBJ2-5
ASSQIGGAGETQY
>TRBV6-5|14|TRBJ2-1
ASSSPRDRGHNEQF
>TRBV25-1|9|TRBJ2-7
ASSELTSGG
>TRBV5-1|12|TRBJ2-3
ASSLSDFTDTQY